This T cell receptor beta chain is from a study of T cells in localized non-small cell lung cancer. This clone was counted only a few times. Its antigen is not identified. Germline V gene lookup returns CDR1 KGHSY and CDR2 FQNENV. With V trimmed by 1 base and J by 5 bases, 3 bases remained unmatched. The CDR3 is 14 residues long. Generated by immunoSEQ multiplex PCR, the TCRdb table keeps only in-frame clones and is missing some. The sample consists of 950 to 1,500 clones, about 30% of them appearing once. Broader study findings: Uninvolved adjacent lung showed the highest T cell clonality, exceeding tumor.

The source was normal lung tissue next to the tumor, collected before any cancer treatment. The chain carries TRBV16 and TRBJ1-1, with 8 bases identical to TRBD1. The sequence was obtained from a female donor of 60 years or more with stage II lung adenocarcinoma. CDR3 protein: CASSQWTGRTEAFF. For the CDR3, the DNA is TGTGCCAGCAGCCAATGGACAGGGAGGACTGAAGCTTTCTTT.